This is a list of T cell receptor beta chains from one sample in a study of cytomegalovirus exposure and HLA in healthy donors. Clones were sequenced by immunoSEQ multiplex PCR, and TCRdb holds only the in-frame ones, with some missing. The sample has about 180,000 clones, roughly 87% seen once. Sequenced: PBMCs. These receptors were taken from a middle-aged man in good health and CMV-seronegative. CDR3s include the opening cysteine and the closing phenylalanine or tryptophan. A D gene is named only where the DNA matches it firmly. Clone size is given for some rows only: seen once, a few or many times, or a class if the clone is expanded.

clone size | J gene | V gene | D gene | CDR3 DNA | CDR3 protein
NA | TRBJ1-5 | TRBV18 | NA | TGTGCCAGCTCACCGCTGCTAAATCAGCCCCAGCATTTT | CASSPLLNQPQHF
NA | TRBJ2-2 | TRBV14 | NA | TGTGCCAGCAGCCAAGCAGGGGCGGGGGCCGGGGAGCTGTTTTTT | CASSQAGAGAGELFF
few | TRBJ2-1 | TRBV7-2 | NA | TGTGCCAGCAGCTTAGACGGGAGAACCCACAATGAGCAGTTCTTC | CASSLDGRTHNEQFF
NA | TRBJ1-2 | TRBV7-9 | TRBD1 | TGTGCCAGCAGCTTAACAGGGGTATCGAATGGCTACACCTTC | CASSLTGVSNGYTF
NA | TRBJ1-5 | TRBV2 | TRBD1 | TGTGCCAGCGTCCGGGACAGGGGAGGACAGCCCCAGCATTTT | CASVRDRGGQPQHF
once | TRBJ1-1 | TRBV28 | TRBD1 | TGTGCCAGCTCGGGACAGATGAACACTGAAGCTTTCTTT | CASSGQMNTEAFF
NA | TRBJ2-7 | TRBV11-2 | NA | TGTGCCAGCAGCTTGGCGGAGGGGACGCGGTACTTC | CASSLAEGTRYF
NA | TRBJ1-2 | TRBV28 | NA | TGTGCCAGCAGTCCGTTGGACGGGGCTAACTATGGCTACACCTTC | CASSPLDGANYGYTF
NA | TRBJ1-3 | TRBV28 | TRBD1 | TGTGCCAGCAGCCGACAGGGGGCATTTGGAAACACCATATATTTT | CASSRQGAFGNTIYF
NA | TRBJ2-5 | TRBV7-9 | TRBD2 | TGTGCCAGCACTCAGCTGGGACTAGCGTTTCAAGAGACCCAGTACTTC | CASTQLGLAFQETQYF
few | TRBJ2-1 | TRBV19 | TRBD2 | TGTGCCTCGAAAAAAGGCAACTCCCGGGGGGGTAATGAGCAGTTCTTC | CASKKGNSRGGNEQFF
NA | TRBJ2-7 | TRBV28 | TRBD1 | TGTGCCAGCAGGCGGACAGGGTTAACCTACGAGCAGTACTTC | CASRRTGLTYEQYF
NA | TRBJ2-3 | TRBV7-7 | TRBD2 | TGTGCTAGCAGTAGTGGGGGGGAAACAGATACGCAGTATTTT | CASSSGGETDTQYF
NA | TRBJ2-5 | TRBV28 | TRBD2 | TGTGCCAGCCTGGATCCGGGACTAGCGGGAGCCCCCCAGTACTTC | CASLDPGLAGAPQYF
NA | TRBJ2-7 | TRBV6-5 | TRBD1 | TGTGCCAGCAGGTCCGGGACAGGGAGTATATACGAGCAGTACTTC | CASRSGTGSIYEQYF
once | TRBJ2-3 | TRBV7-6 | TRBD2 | TGTGCCAGCAGCTCCCCGGCGGGGGGCACAGATACGCAGTATTTT | CASSSPAGGTDTQYF
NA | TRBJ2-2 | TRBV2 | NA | TGTGCCAGCAGCCCGGGACACAACACCGGGGAGCTGTTTTTT | CASSPGHNTGELFF
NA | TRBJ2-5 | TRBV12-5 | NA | TGTGCTAGTGGTACAGGGTATGGACCCCAGTACTTC | CASGTGYGPQYF
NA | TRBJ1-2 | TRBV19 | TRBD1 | TGTGCCAGTAGTCCCCCCCGGGACAGGGGCCACCACACCTTC | CASSPPRDRGHHTF
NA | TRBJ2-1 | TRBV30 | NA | TGTGCCTGGAGTGCGGCAGGGTATGTGGAGTTCTTC | CAWSAAGYVEFF
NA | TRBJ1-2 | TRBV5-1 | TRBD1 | TGCGCCAGCAGCCCCGGGGGGACAGGGAATGGCTACACCTTC | CASSPGGTGNGYTF
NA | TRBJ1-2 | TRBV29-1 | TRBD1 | TGCAGCGTCGCAGGGGGCCTGGGGGATGGCTACACCTTC | CSVAGGLGDGYTF
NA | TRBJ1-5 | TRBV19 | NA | TGTGCCAGTAGTGGACTGGGGGGGCGGCAGCCCCAGCATTTT | CASSGLGGRQPQHF
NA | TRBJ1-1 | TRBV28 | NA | TGTGCCAGCAGTTTGGGAGGGGTTAACACTGAAGCTTTCTTT | CASSLGGVNTEAFF
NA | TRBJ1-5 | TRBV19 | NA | TGTGCCAGTGAACAGTTTCCTCAGCCCCAGCATTTT | CASEQFPQPQHF
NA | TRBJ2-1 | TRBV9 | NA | TGTGCCAGCAGCGCGCTTCAGGACTCCTACAATGAGCAGTTCTTC | CASSALQDSYNEQFF
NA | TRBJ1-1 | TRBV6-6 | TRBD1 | TGTGCCATTGAGACAGGGGTAAACACTGAAGCTTTCTTT | CAIETGVNTEAFF